This T cell receptor (beta chain) emerged from a study of chemoradiotherapy in HPV16-positive cancers. Study-wide context: A couple of HPV16-positive patients' cells yielded candidate HPV-specific clones and common motifs. Study outcomes and limitations: Functional assays defining HPV-specific T cells used only a couple of HPV16-positive patients. Non-HPV-specific T cells did not expand in tumors during treatment, whereas candidate HPV-specific clones and E7-related motifs did. In HPV16-positive patients, HPV-responsive T-cell expansion tracked better recurrence-free survival.

The CDR3 is made up of 17 amino acids. Germline CDR1 is LGHNA and CDR2 is YNFKEQ. Trimming took 0 bases from V and 3 from J; bases not matched to a gene: 8. As regards this clone: What it binds is unknown.

Profiled with immunoSEQ multiplex PCR; TCRdb holds only in-frame clones, not every one. Of about 15,000 clones in the sample, around 70% were seen once. This TCR was recovered from a human donor with HPV-associated anogenital cancer. The input for sequencing was tumor tissue, taken from a patient who underwent chemoradiotherapy. V usage is TRBV4-2 and J usage is TRBJ2-3; 8 nucleotides align to TRBD2. CDR3 sequence reads: CASSQDRGSGKTDTQYF. CDR3 in DNA: TGTGCCAGCAGCCAAGATAGGGGTAGCGGGAAGACAGATACGCAGTATTTT.